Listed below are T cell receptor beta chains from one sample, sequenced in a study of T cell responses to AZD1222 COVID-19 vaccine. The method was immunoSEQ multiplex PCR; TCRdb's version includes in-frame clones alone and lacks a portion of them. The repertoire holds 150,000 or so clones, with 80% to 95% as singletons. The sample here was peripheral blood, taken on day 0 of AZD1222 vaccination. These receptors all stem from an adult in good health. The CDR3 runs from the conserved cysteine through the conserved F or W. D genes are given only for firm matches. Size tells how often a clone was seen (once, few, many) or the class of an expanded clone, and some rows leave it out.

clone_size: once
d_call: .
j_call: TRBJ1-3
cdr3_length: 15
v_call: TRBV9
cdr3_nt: TGTGCCAGCAGCCCAGGGGCGGGGGCCGGAAACACCATATATTTT
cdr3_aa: CASSPGAGAGNTIYF

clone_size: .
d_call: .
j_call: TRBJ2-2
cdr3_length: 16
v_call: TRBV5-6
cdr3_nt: TGTGCCAGCAGCTTGAGTAGGTTCCTCCACGCCGGGGAGCTGTTTTTT
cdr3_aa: CASSLSRFLHAGELFF

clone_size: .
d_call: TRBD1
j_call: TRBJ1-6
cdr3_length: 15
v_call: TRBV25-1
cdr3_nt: TGTGCCAGCAGCGGACAGGGCGTGGGAAATTCACCCCTCCACTTT
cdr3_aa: CASSGQGVGNSPLHF

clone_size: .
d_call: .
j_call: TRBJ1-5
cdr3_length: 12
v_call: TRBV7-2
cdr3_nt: TGTGCCAGCAGCTTAGCCGGGCGCTCCCAGCATTTT
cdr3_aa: CASSLAGRSQHF

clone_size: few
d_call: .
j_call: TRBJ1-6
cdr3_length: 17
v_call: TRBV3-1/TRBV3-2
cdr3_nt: TGTGCCAGCAGCCAAGGTAGTTCCGGACCGGGGGAAGCACCCCTCCACTTT
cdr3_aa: CASSQGSSGPGEAPLHF

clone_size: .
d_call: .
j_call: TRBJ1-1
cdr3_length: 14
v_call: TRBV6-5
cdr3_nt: TGTGCCAGCAGTTCCCAGGTTACGAACACTGAAGCTTTCTTT
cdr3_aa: CASSSQVTNTEAFF

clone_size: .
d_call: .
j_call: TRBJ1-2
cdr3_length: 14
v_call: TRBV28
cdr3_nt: TGTGCCAGCAGTCAGGGAAGTGCTAACTATGGCTACACCTTC
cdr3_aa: CASSQGSANYGYTF

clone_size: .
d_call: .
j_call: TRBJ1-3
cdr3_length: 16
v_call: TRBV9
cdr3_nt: TGTGCCAGCAGCGTAGTTCGTGAGACAGAAAGAAACACCATATATTTT
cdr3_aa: CASSVVRETERNTIYF

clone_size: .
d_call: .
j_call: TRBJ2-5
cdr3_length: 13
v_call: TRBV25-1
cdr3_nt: TGTGCCAGCAGTGACTCCCTCGGGGAGACCCAGTACTTC
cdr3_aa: CASSDSLGETQYF

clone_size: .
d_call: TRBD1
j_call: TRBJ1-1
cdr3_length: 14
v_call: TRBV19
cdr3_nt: TGTGCCAGTAGAAAACAGGGGGCTGGCACTGAAGCTTTCTTT
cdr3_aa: CASRKQGAGTEAFF

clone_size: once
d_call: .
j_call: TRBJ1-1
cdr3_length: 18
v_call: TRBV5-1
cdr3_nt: TGCGCCAGCAGCTTGGCCGAGGGTGCCCGACAAATGAACACTGAAGCTTTCTTT
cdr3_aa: CASSLAEGARQMNTEAFF

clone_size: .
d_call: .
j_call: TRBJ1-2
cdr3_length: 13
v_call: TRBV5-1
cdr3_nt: TGCGCCAGCAGCTTCGGGGATAACTATGGCTACACCTTC
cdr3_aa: CASSFGDNYGYTF

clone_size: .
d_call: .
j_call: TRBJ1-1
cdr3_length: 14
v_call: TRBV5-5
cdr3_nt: TGTGCCAGCAGCTTGGCCCCGGAGGAGAGGGCGGCTTTCTTT
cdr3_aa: CASSLAPEERAAFF

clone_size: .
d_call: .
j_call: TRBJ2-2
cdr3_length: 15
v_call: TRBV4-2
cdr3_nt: TGTGCCAGCGCGCCCTCCGAAACGAACACCGGGGAGCTGTTTTTT
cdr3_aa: CASAPSETNTGELFF

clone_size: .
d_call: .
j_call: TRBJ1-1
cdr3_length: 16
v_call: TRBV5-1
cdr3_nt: TGCGCCAGCAGCTTGGACGGACAGAAAGTGAACACTGAAGCTTTCTTT
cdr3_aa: CASSLDGQKVNTEAFF

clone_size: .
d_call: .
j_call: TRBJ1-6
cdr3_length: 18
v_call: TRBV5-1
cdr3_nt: TGCGCCAGCAGCTTGGTGGCCTTCACTCGTTCGTATAATTCACCCCTCCACTTT
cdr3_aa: CASSLVAFTRSYNSPLHF

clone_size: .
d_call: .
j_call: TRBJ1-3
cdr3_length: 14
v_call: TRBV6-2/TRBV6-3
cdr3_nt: TGTGCCAGCAGTGAGGGGGGATCTGGAAACACCATATATTTT
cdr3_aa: CASSEGGSGNTIYF

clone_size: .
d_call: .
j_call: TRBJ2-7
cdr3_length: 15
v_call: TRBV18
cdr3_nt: TGTGCCAGCTCACGAGACTGGGGAAAAACCTACGAGCAGTACTTC
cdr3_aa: CASSRDWGKTYEQYF

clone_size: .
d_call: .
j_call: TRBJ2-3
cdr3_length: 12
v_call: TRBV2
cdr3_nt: TGTGCCAGCAGGCAGGGGACAGATACGCAGTATTTT
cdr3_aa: CASRQGTDTQYF

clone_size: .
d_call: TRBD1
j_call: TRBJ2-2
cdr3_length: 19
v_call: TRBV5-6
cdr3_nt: TGTGCCAGCAGCCACCGTCCGTGGACAGGGGGCGCGGGCACCGGGGAGCTGTTTTTT
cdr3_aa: CASSHRPWTGGAGTGELFF

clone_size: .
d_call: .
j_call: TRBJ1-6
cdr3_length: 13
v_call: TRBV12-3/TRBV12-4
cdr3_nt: TGTGCCAGCTATATCCCACAGAATTCACCCCTCCACTTT
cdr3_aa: CASYIPQNSPLHF

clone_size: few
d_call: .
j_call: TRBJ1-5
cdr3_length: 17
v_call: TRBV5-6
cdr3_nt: TGTGCCAGCACACTATCCGGGCGTACAGATAGCAATCAGCCCCAGCATTTT
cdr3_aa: CASTLSGRTDSNQPQHF

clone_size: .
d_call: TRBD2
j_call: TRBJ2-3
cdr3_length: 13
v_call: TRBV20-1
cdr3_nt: TGCAGTGCTAGTAGCGGGAGCACAGATACGCAGTATTTT
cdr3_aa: CSASSGSTDTQYF

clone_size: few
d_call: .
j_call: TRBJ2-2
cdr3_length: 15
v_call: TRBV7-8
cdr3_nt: TGTGCCAGCAGCTTACAAGGGGTCGACACCGGGGAGCTGTTTTTT
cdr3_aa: CASSLQGVDTGELFF

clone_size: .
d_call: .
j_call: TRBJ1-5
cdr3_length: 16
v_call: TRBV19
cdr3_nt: TGTGCCAGTAGACAGGGAGAGCGTCGTAGCAATCAGCCCCAGCATTTT
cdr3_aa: CASRQGERRSNQPQHF

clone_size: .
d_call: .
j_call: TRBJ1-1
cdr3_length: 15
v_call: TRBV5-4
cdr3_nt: TGTGCCAGCAGCTTTGAGATTACGGTGAACACTGAAGCTTTCTTT
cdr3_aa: CASSFEITVNTEAFF

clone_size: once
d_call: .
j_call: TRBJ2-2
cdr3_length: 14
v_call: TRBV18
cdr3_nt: TGTGCCAGCTCACCACCGACGAACACCGGGGAGCTGTTTTTT
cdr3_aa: CASSPPTNTGELFF

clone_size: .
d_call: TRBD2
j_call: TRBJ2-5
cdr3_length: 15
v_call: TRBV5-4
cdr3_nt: TGTGCCAGCACCCTAGCGGGGGCTGATTTGGAGACCCAGTACTTC
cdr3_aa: CASTLAGADLETQYF

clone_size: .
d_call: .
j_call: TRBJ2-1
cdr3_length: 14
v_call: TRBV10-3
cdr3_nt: TGTGCCACCCAGACCAGGGACAAAAACAATGAGCAGTTCTTC
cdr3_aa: CATQTRDKNNEQFF

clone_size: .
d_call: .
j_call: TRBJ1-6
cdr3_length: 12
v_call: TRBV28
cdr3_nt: TGTGCCAGCACTTTGTATAATTCACCCCTCCACTTT
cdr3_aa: CASTLYNSPLHF

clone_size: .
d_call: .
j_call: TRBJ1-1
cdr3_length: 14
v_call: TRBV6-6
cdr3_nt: TGTGCCAGCAGTGCAGGACAGTTGAACACTGAAGCTTTCTTT
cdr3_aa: CASSAGQLNTEAFF

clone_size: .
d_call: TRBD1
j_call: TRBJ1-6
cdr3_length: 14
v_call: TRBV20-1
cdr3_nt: TGCAGTGCTAGTCAAGGACAGGGCGGTTCACCCCTCCACTTT
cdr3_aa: CSASQGQGGSPLHF

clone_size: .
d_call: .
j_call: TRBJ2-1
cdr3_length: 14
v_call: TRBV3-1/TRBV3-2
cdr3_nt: TGTGCCAGCAGCCCCGGCAGCGGGCGCAATGAGCAGTTCTTC
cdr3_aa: CASSPGSGRNEQFF

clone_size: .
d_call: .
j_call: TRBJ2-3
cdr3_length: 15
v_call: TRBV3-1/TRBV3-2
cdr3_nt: TGTGCCAGCAGCCAACGGGCGGGAAACACAGATACGCAGTATTTT
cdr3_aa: CASSQRAGNTDTQYF

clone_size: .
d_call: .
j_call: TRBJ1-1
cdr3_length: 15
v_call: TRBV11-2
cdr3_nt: TGTGCCAGCAGCTTAGCACAGGCCGATTTCACTGAAGCTTTCTTT
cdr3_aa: CASSLAQADFTEAFF

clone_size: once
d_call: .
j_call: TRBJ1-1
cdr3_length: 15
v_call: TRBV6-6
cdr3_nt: TGTGCCAGCAGTTGGGAGGCAGGGTTGAACACTGAAGCTTTCTTT
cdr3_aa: CASSWEAGLNTEAFF

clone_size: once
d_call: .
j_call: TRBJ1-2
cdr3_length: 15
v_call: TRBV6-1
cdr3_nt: TGTGCCAGCAGTGAGAGGACACCTACAAACTATGGCTACACCTTC
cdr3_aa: CASSERTPTNYGYTF

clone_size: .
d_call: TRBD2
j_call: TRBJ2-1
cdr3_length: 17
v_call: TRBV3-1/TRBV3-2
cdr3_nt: TGTGCCAGCAGCCAAGGAGCTAGCGGCATACTCTACAATGAGCAGTTCTTC
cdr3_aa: CASSQGASGILYNEQFF

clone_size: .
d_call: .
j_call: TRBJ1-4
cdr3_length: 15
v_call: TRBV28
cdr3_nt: TGTGCCAGCAGTTATAGACAGGCAACTAATGAAAAACTGTTTTTT
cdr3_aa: CASSYRQATNEKLFF

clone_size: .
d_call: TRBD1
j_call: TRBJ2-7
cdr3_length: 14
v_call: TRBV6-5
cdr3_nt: TGTGCCAGCAGTTACTCGGGACAGGGATACGAGCAGTACTTC
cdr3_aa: CASSYSGQGYEQYF

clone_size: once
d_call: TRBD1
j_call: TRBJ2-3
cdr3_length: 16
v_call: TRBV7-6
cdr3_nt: TGTGCCAGCAGCTTAGCCCAGGGGGAGAGCACAGATACGCAGTATTTT
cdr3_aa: CASSLAQGESTDTQYF